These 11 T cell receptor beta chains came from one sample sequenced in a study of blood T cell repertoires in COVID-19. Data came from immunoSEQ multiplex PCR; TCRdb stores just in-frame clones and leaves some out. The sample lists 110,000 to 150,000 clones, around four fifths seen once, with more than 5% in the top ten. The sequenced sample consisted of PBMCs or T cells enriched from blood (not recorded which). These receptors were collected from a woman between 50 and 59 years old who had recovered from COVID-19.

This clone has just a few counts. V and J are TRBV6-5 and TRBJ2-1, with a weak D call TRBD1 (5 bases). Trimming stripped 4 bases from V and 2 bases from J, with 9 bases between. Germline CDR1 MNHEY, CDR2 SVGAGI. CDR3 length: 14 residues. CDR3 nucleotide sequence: TGTGCCAGCAGTTTGATGGACACCTACAATGAGCAGTTCTTC. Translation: CASSLMDTYNEQFF.

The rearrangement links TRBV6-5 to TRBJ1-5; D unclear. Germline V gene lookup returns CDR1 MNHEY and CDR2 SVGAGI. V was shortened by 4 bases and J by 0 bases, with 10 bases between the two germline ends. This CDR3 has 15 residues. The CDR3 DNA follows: TGTGCCAGCAGTTCCGAGCCGAATAGCAATCAGCCCCAGCATTTT. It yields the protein CASSSEPNSNQPQHF.

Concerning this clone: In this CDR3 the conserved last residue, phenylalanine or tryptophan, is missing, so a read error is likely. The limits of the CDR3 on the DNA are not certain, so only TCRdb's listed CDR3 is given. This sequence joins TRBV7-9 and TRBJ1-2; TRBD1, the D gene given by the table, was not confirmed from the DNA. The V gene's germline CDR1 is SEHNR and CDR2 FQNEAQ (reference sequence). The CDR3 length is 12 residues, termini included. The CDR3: CASSYLSTPPSP.

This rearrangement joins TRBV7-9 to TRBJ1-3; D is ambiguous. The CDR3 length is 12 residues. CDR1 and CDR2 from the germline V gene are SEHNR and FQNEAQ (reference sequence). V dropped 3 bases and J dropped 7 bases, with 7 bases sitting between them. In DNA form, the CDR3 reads TGTGCCAGCAGCTTTATCGAGAACACCATATATTTT. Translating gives CASSFIENTIYF.

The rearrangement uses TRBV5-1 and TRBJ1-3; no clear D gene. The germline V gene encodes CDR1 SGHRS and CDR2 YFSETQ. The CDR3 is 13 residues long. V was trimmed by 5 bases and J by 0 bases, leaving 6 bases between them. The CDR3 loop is CASRAYSGNTIYF. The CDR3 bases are TGCGCCAGCAGAGCCTACTCTGGAAACACCATATATTTT.

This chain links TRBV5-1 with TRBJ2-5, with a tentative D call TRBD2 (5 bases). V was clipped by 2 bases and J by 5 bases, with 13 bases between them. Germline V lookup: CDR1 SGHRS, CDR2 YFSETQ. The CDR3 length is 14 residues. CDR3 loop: CASSLWVSGETQYF. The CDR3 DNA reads TGCGCCAGCAGCTTATGGGTATCGGGGGAGACCCAGTACTTC.

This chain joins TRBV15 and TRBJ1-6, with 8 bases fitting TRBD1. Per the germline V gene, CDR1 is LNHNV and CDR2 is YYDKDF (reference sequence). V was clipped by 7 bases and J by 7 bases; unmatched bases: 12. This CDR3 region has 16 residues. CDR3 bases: TGTGCCACCAAGCTTGGACAGGGAGGAGAAAATTCACCCCTCCACTTT. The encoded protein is CATKLGQGGENSPLHF.

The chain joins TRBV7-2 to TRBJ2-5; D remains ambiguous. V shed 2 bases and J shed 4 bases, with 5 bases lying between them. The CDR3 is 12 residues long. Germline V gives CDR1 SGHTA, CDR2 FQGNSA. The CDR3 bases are TGTGCCAGCAGCTTAAGGAGAGAGACCCAGTACTTC. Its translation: CASSLRRETQYF. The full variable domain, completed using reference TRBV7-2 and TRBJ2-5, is GAGVSQSPSNKVTEKGKDVELRCDPISGHTALYWYRQSLGQGLEFLIYFQGNSAPDKSGLPSDRFSAERTGGSVSTLTIQRTQQEDSAVYLCASSLRRETQYFGPGTRLLVL.

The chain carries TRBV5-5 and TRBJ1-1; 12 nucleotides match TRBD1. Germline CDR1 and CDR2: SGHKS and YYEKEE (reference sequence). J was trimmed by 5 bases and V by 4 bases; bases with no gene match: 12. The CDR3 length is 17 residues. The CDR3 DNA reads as TGTGCCAGCAGCGATTCCGGGACAGGGGGCGCGGGGACTGAAGCTTTCTTT. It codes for CASSDSGTGGAGTEAFF.

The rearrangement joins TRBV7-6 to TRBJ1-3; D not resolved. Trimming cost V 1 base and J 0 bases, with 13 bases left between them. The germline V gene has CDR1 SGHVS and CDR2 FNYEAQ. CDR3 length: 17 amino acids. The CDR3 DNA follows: TGTGCCAGCAGCTTAGGAGGTGGAGGGTTCTCTGGAAACACCATATATTTT. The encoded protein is CASSLGGGGFSGNTIYF.

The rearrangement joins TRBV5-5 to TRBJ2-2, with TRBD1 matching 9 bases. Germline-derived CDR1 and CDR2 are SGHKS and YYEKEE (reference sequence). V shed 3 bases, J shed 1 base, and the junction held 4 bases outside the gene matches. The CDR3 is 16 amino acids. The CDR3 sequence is CASSSQGQGNTGELFF. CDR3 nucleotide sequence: TGTGCCAGCAGCTCACAGGGACAGGGGAACACCGGGGAGCTGTTTTTT. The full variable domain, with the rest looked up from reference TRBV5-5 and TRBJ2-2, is DAGVTQSPTHLIKTRGQQVTLRCSPISGHKSVSWYQQVLGQGPQFIFQYYEKEERGRGNFPDRFSARQFPNYSSELNVNALLLGDSALYLCASSSQGQGNTGELFFGEGSRLTVL.